These 25 T cell receptor beta chains share one sample of origin, sequenced in a study of T cell clones after liver transplantation. Generated by immunoSEQ multiplex PCR, the TCRdb table keeps only in-frame clones and is missing some. The sample contains fewer than 70,000 clones, 71% of which appear only once. The specimen comprised CD4+ T cells from blood, sampled before liver transplant. These receptors originate from a human donor who received a liver transplant.

The count of this clone is one. The chain combines TRBV12-5 with TRBJ1-2; D remains ambiguous. This CDR3 comprises 12 residues. V was shortened by 3 bases and J by 9 bases, with 11 bases between the two germline ends. Germline loops: CDR1 LGHNT, CDR2 FRNRAP. CDR3 protein: CASGFPCGCYTF. The CDR3 DNA sequence: TGTGCTAGTGGTTTTCCCTGCGGGTGCTACACCTTC.

In this sample, this clone turned up once. The chain employs TRBV30 and TRBJ2-1, with 7 positions matching TRBD1. Per the germline V gene, CDR1 is GTSNPN and CDR2 is SVGIG (reference sequence). Germline trimming cut 4 bases from V and 5 bases from J; bases unmatched to any gene: 11. This CDR3 has 15 residues. The CDR3 protein is CAWNLRGQFNNEQFF. The DNA for the CDR3 is TGTGCCTGGAACTTAAGGGGACAGTTTAACAATGAGCAGTTCTTC.

The rearrangement links TRBV18 to TRBJ1-4; D unresolved. Trimming removed 3 bases from V and 3 bases from J, with 11 bases in between. The CDR3 contains 15 residues. Germline V lookup: CDR1 KGHSH, CDR2 LQKENI. The CDR3 region has the DNA TGTGCCAGCTCACCGGTTCGGGTACCTAATGAAAAACTGTTTTTT. Amino acids: CASSPVRVPNEKLFF.

The chain links TRBV29-1 to TRBJ1-2; a weak D match, TRBD1 (6 bases). The CDR3 has 12 residues. Germline CDR1 is SQVTM and CDR2 is ANQGSEA. Between the trimmed V and J ends, which lost 7 bases and 7 bases, there was a span of 16 bases. CDR3 nucleotide sequence: TGCAGCGGCTCCAAAGGGGGAAGTGGCTACACCTTC. It is translated as CSGSKGGSGYTF. Variable domain in full (rest from reference TRBV29-1 and TRBJ1-2): SAVISQKPSRDICQRGTSLTIQCQVDSQVTMMFWYRQQPGQSLTLIATANQGSEATYESGFVIDKFPISRPNLTFSTLTVSNMSPEDSSIYLCSGSKGGSGYTFGSGTRLTVV.

The genes are TRBV18 and TRBJ2-7; 11 bases agree with TRBD2. V was clipped by 3 bases and J by 1 base; unmatched bases: 2. Germline CDR1 and CDR2: KGHSH and LQKENI. The CDR3 totals 15 residues. The CDR3 DNA follows: TGTGCCAGCTCACCGAGACTAGCGGGGTCCTACGAGCAGTACTTC. Protein sequence: CASSPRLAGSYEQYF.

This clone was observed at least ten times. The chain couples TRBV7-2 to TRBJ2-7, with TRBD1 matching 10 bases. V shed 1 base, J shed 2 bases, and the junction held 5 bases outside the gene matches. The CDR3 totals 16 residues. Germline-derived CDR1 and CDR2 are SGHTA and FQGNSA. The DNA of the CDR3 is TGTGCCAGCAGCTTAGGGAGGGACAGGGGTACCTACGAGCAGTACTTC. Protein: CASSLGRDRGTYEQYF.

This clone was observed a few times. CDR3 coding DNA: TGTGCCAGCAGGGGGACAGAGCCAGCCGGATATTTT. Protein sequence: CASRGTEPAGYF. V and J are TRBV2 and TRBJ1-3, with 7 bases fitting TRBD1. This CDR3 has 12 residues. V gave up 6 bases and J gave up 15 bases; unmatched junction bases: 11. Per germline, CDR1 SNHLY and CDR2 FYNNEI.

Of note for this clone: The DNA is left out, because the CDR3 cannot be placed on it with certainty; the CDR3 is given as TCRdb lists it. This sequence joins TRBV25-1 and TRBJ1-1; TRBD1, the table's D call, was not compared with the DNA. The germline gives CDR1 MGHDK, CDR2 SYGVNS. Both ends counted, the CDR3 spans 15 residues. This CDR3 is CASSEYFGDSSEAFF.

J is TRBJ1-5 and V is TRBV27, with no clear D. Trimming removed 5 bases from V and 4 bases from J, with 9 bases in between. The CDR3 totals 13 residues. Germline V gene sequence: CDR1 MNHEY, CDR2 SMNVEV (reference sequence). This CDR3 is CASSLFRNQPQHF. As DNA, the CDR3 is TGTGCCAGCAGTCTGTTTCGTAATCAGCCCCAGCATTTT.

Only one count was recorded for this clone. The rearrangement uses TRBV14 and TRBJ1-2; D gene unclear. Trimming removed 1 base at V and 2 bases at J, with 8 bases between. Germline V gene lookup returns CDR1 SGHDN and CDR2 FVKESK. The CDR3 consists of 14 residues. CDR3 sequence: CASSQGALNYGYTF. The DNA for the CDR3 is TGTGCCAGCAGCCAAGGAGCGCTAAACTATGGCTACACCTTC.

This clone was recorded a few times. The chain links TRBV5-1 to TRBJ1-3; D gene uncertain. V lost 3 bases and J 0 bases, leaving 13 bases between the germline ends. The CDR3 is 16 amino acids. Germline V lookup: CDR1 SGHRS, CDR2 YFSETQ. The CDR3 DNA sequence: TGCGCCAGCAGCTCAACCTACCACGACTCTGGAAACACCATATATTTT. Translating gives CASSSTYHDSGNTIYF.

This clone showed up many times. V gene TRBV6-5 combines with J gene TRBJ1-2, with D possibly matching TRBD1 (5 bases). CDR1 is MNHEY, CDR2 SVGAGI, per germline. The V gene lost 4 bases and the J gene lost 8 bases, with 20 bases spanning the gap. The CDR3 has 15 residues. CDR3 nucleotide sequence: TGTGCCAGCAGTTCAACTGGCAGGGCGTCCGGCGGCTACACCTTC. Protein product: CASSSTGRASGGYTF.

The chain has TRBV7-9 and TRBJ1-2, with a weak D call TRBD1 (6 bases). V lost 1 base and J 8 bases, leaving 17 bases between the germline ends. The germline V gene encodes CDR1 SEHNR and CDR2 FQNEAQ (reference sequence). The length of the CDR3 is 15 residues. CDR3 amino acids: CASSLGLWGREGYTF. CDR3 sequence (DNA): TGTGCCAGCAGCTTAGGTCTTTGGGGGCGTGAGGGCTACACCTTC.

This clone was counted a few times. The V and J genes are TRBV19 and TRBJ2-7; 8 bases are shared with TRBD2. CDR3 length: 15 residues. Germline CDR1 reads LNHDA; CDR2 reads SQIVND (reference sequence). The J segment lost 1 base and the V segment lost 5 bases, leaving 7 bases of the junction unmatched. The CDR3 DNA reads as TGTGCCAGTAGTGTCGGACTAGCAGGGTCCTACGAGCAGTACTTC. It translates to CASSVGLAGSYEQYF.

V usage is TRBV11-2 and J usage is TRBJ1-4, with D maybe TRBD1 (6 bases). The CDR3 length is 16 residues. V lost 1 base and J 6 bases, leaving 15 bases between the germline ends. Germline CDR1 reads SGHAT; CDR2 reads FQNNGV. CDR3 DNA sequence: TGTGCCAGCAGCTTAGGATCTAGGGGGGGCCATGAAAAACTGTTTTTT. Its translation: CASSLGSRGGHEKLFF.

This rearrangement joins TRBV29-1 to TRBJ1-4; 8 bases agree with TRBD1. CDR3 length equals 14 residues. V gave up 3 bases and J gave up 5 bases; unmatched junction bases: 5. Germline CDR1 is SQVTM and CDR2 is ANQGSEA. DNA of the CDR3: TGCAGCGTTGAGAGGACAGGGCTAAATGAAAAACTGTTTTTT. It is translated as CSVERTGLNEKLFF.

The V gene is TRBV6-1, the J gene TRBJ2-1; 11 bases are a match to TRBD1. This CDR3 spans 13 amino acids. CDR1 and CDR2 (germline): MNHNS, SASEGT. V shed 9 bases and J 7 bases; nucleotides not matched to a gene: 5. CDR3 sequence reads: CARGTGGGNEQFF. The CDR3 bases are TGTGCCAGAGGGACAGGGGGTGGGAATGAGCAGTTCTTC.

This clone was seen many times. V is TRBV5-1 and J is TRBJ1-6; a weak D match, TRBD1 (6 bases). Per germline, CDR1 SGHRS and CDR2 YFSETQ. CDR3 length: 16 residues. V was shortened by 9 bases and J by 0 bases, with 16 bases between the two germline ends. CDR3 nucleotides: TGCGCCACCTCGACAGGTTCTAACTCCTATAATTCACCCCTCCACTTT. This gives the protein CATSTGSNSYNSPLHF.

This clone was seen a single time. The gene calls are TRBV6-1 and TRBJ2-3; 10 nucleotides match TRBD2. Trimming at V came to 2 bases and at J to 3 bases, leaving 2 bases not matched to a gene. Per the germline V gene, CDR1 is MNHNS and CDR2 is SASEGT. The CDR3 spans 15 residues. The CDR3, as DNA: TGTGCCAGCAGTGAACGTAGCGGGGGGACAGATACGCAGTATTTT. Amino acids: CASSERSGGTDTQYF.

This rearrangement joins TRBV6-5 to TRBJ2-2, with D tentatively TRBD1 (5 bases). CDR3 length equals 14 residues. Germline V CDR1 and CDR2: MNHEY, SVGAGI. Trimming stripped 6 bases from V and 1 base from J, with 9 bases between. CDR3 sequence reads: CASRTELNTGELFF. The CDR3 DNA reads as TGTGCCAGCAGGACAGAATTGAACACCGGGGAGCTGTTTTTT.

V usage is TRBV18 and J usage is TRBJ1-6; D perhaps matches TRBD1 (6 bases). This CDR3 is 15 amino acids long. V was pared by 0 bases and J by 10 bases, with 13 bases between. Germline CDR1 reads KGHSH; CDR2 reads LQKENI. CDR3 protein: CASSPPGGLGSPLHF. The CDR3 DNA is TGTGCCAGCTCACCACCAGGGGGTCTGGGGTCACCCCTCCACTTT.

This clone has a handful of counts. The chain combines TRBV5-4 with TRBJ1-5; TRBD1 aligns across 7 bases. Germline-derived CDR1 and CDR2 are SGHNT and YYREEE (reference sequence). Losses at the gene ends were 5 bases for V and 9 bases for J; bases not matched to a gene: 29. This CDR3 has 20 residues. The chain's CDR3 is CASRFAHRGGRGIVEMPQHF. CDR3 bases: TGTGCCAGCAGGTTCGCCCACAGGGGCGGGCGCGGGATCGTAGAAATGCCCCAGCATTTT.

This clone has just a few counts. This sequence joins TRBV6-5 and TRBJ1-4, with a weak D call TRBD1 (6 bases). Germline loops: CDR1 MNHEY, CDR2 SVGAGI. The CDR3 is 14 amino acids. Trimming left V 4 bases short and J 6 bases short, with 12 bases between. CDR3 loop: CASSFGQTDEKLFF. For the CDR3, the DNA is TGTGCCAGCAGTTTCGGACAGACCGATGAAAAACTGTTTTTT.

On this clone: A junction end diverges from the germline sequence, so it may reflect a read error. The chain uses TRBV29-1 and TRBJ2-3; 8 positions agree with TRBD1. The CDR3 covers 14 residues. Germline V lookup: CDR1 SQVTM, CDR2 ANQGSEA. CDR3 sequence: CSGETGGIADTQYF. The CDR3 coding sequence is TGCAGCGGTGAAACAGGGGGGATAGCAGATACGCAGTATTTT.

The chain carries TRBV11-3 and TRBJ2-7; TRBD2 matches 8 bases. Trimming took 1 base from V and 5 from J; bases not matched to a gene: 4. Germline V gene sequence: CDR1 SGHNT, CDR2 YENEEA. The CDR3 has 14 amino acids. CDR3 protein: CASSLAGGADEQYF. Written as DNA, the CDR3 is TGTGCCAGCAGCTTAGCCGGGGGGGCCGACGAGCAGTACTTC.